The rows below give T cell receptor beta chains drawn from one sample of a study of T cell repertoires in cytomegalovirus infection. TCRdb independently ran MiXCR on the reads; one entry per CDR3 protein. The sample contains roughly 720,000 distinct CDR3 sequences, 35% of which appear only once. Sequencing was carried out using PBMCs. These receptors were collected from a human donor in good health (CMV status not recorded). Some clones in this sample may be carry-over from other donors' samples. Both conserved end residues are part of each CDR3. The D gene is left open where the match is weak. Clone size is shown for a subset of rows, as once, few, many or a class of expanded clone.

D gene	clone size	V gene	J gene	CDR3 protein	CDR3 DNA
TRBD1	few	TRBV6-8	TRBJ1-5	CASRPNQGVENQPQHF	TGTGCCAGCAGACCTAATCAGGGGGTGGAAAATCAGCCCCAGCATTTT
NA	NA	TRBV6-4	TRBJ1-1	CASSEAGDMNTEAFF	TGTGCCAGCAGTGAAGCAGGGGACATGAACACTGAAGCTTTCTTT
TRBD1	NA	TRBV6-8	TRBJ2-7	CASSDPIGQGDLTISYEQYF	TGTGCCAGCAGCGATCCAATCGGACAGGGGGACCTCACCATCTCCTACGAGCAGTACTTC
NA	NA	TRBV12-3/TRBV12-4	TRBJ2-2	CASSLADYTGELFF	TGTGCCAGCAGTTTAGCGGACTACACCGGGGAGCTGTTTTTT
NA	NA	TRBV4-1	TRBJ2-5	CASSHDTNGVGQETQYF	TGCGCCAGCAGCCACGATACGAACGGGGTGGGCCAAGAGACCCAGTACTTC
NA	NA	TRBV4-1	TRBJ2-7	CASSLEAQYYEQYF	TGCGCCAGCAGCCTTGAGGCGCAGTACTACGAGCAGTACTTC
NA	NA	TRBV6-5	TRBJ2-7	CASSYGGISLNEQYF	TGTGCCAGCAGTTACGGGGGGATTAGTCTTAACGAGCAGTACTTC
NA	NA	TRBV7-9	TRBJ1-2	CASSSGFWYGYTF	TGTGCCAGCAGCTCAGGGTTTTGGTATGGCTACACCTTC
NA	NA	TRBV19	TRBJ2-3	CASSEAHTDTQYF	TGTGCCAGTAGTGAAGCACACACAGATACGCAGTATTTT
NA	NA	TRBV20-1	TRBJ2-7	CSARRPLRGGESYEQYF	TGCAGTGCTAGACGTCCCCTTAGGGGCGGGGAGTCCTACGAGCAGTACTTC
NA	few	TRBV11-2	TRBJ2-5	CASSLDTGSAQYF	TGTGCCAGCAGCTTAGATACCGGAAGTGCCCAGTACTTC
NA	NA	TRBV7-2	TRBJ2-3	CASSLEQASTDTQYF	TGTGCCAGCAGCTTAGAACAGGCTAGCACAGATACGCAGTATTTT
NA	NA	TRBV5-1	TRBJ1-4	CASSLVGGGSEKLFF	TGCGCCAGCAGCTTGGTTGGGGGCGGATCTGAAAAACTGTTTTTT
NA	once	TRBV27	TRBJ2-5	CASSLSRGPETQYF	TGTGCCAGCAGTTTATCGAGGGGTCCAGAGACCCAGTACTTC
NA	few	TRBV18	TRBJ1-2	CASSPKALAYGYTF	TGTGCCAGCTCACCAAAGGCTCTGGCCTATGGCTACACCTTC
TRBD2	NA	TRBV11-2	TRBJ2-7	CASSPGTSLTYEQYF	TGTGCCAGCAGCCCAGGGACTAGCCTGACCTACGAGCAGTACTTC
NA	few	TRBV30	TRBJ1-1	CALHLATEAFF	TGTGCCTTACACTTGGCCACTGAAGCTTTCTTT
NA	NA	TRBV6-1	TRBJ2-1	CASSEAFGVGGKQFF	TGTGCCAGCAGTGAAGCGTTCGGGGTCGGGGGTAAGCAGTTCTTC
TRBD1	NA	TRBV29-1	TRBJ1-3	CSVDDRAGNTIYF	TGCAGCGTTGACGACAGGGCTGGAAACACCATATATTTT
NA	few	TRBV19	TRBJ2-7	CASRGTGLYEQYF	TGTGCGAGTAGAGGGACTGGACTCTACGAGCAGTACTTC
NA	few	TRBV5-6	TRBJ1-3	CASFPNPGSGNTIYF	TGTGCCAGCTTCCCGAACCCGGGGTCTGGAAACACCATATATTTT
NA	few	TRBV19	TRBJ2-1	CASSIGRIEQFF	TGTGCCAGTAGTATTGGTAGGATTGAGCAGTTCTTC
TRBD2	NA	TRBV4-2	TRBJ2-1	CASSPPAGDEQFF	TGTGCCAGCAGTCCTCCGGCGGGAGATGAGCAGTTCTTC
TRBD1	few	TRBV30	TRBJ2-7	CAWSGGQGSYEQYF	TGTGCCTGGAGTGGGGGACAGGGCTCCTACGAGCAGTACTTC
NA	NA	TRBV18	TRBJ2-1	CASSPAQGRGNEQFF	TGTGCCAGCTCACCAGCACAGGGTCGGGGCAATGAGCAGTTCTTC
TRBD1	few	TRBV5-1	TRBJ2-3	CASSPGQGGDTQYF	TGCGCCAGCAGCCCGGGACAGGGGGGAGATACGCAGTATTTT
NA	once	TRBV27	TRBJ2-3	CASNLLGADTQYF	TGTGCCAGCAACTTACTGGGAGCGGATACGCAGTATTTT
NA	NA	TRBV7-2	TRBJ1-6	CASSLNDFLSPLHF	TGTGCCAGCAGCTTAAACGACTTTCTCTCACCCCTCCACTTT
NA	once	TRBV5-6	TRBJ1-1	CASSILPRTSTEAFF	TGTGCCAGCAGCATACTACCACGGACGTCCACTGAAGCTTTCTTT
TRBD2	few	TRBV7-2	TRBJ2-3	CASSLAGGVGTDTQYF	TGTGCCAGCAGCTTAGCGGGGGGGGTGGGCACAGATACGCAGTATTTT
TRBD2	few	TRBV28	TRBJ2-7	CASRLAGVSYEQYF	TGTGCCAGCAGACTAGCGGGAGTCTCCTACGAGCAGTACTTC
NA	NA	TRBV11-2	TRBJ2-3	CASRSGVRGQSTDTQYF	TGTGCCAGCAGGTCGGGAGTAAGAGGACAGAGCACAGATACGCAGTATTTT
NA	few	TRBV7-9	TRBJ2-5	CASSYLARRGETQYF	TGTGCCAGCAGCTATCTAGCGCGTAGGGGGGAGACCCAGTACTTC
NA	many	TRBV12-3/TRBV12-4	TRBJ1-5	CASSFYNQPQHF	TGTGCCAGCAGTTTTTATAATCAGCCCCAGCATTTT
TRBD1	few	TRBV6-1	TRBJ1-2	CASSEAPGQGFGYTF	TGTGCCAGCAGTGAAGCGCCGGGACAGGGCTTTGGCTACACCTTC
TRBD2	NA	TRBV20-1	TRBJ2-5	CSAIAGVRETQYF	TGCAGTGCTATAGCGGGGGTGCGGGAGACCCAGTACTTC
TRBD2	few	TRBV19	TRBJ2-7	CASSIPGTRTYEQYF	TGTGCCAGTAGTATTCCCGGGACTAGGACCTACGAGCAGTACTTC
TRBD1	medium-sized	TRBV7-8	TRBJ1-1	CASSLGTGMNTEAFF	TGTGCCAGCAGCTTGGGGACAGGAATGAACACTGAAGCTTTCTTT
TRBD1	many	TRBV7-6	TRBJ2-7	CASSLALIRQGRAYEQYF	TGTGCCAGCAGCTTAGCGCTAATACGACAGGGGCGGGCCTACGAGCAGTACTTC